The 9 T cell receptor beta chains reported below all come from one sample, sequenced in a study of blood T cell repertoires in COVID-19. TCRdb's table, derived via immunoSEQ multiplex PCR, lists solely in-frame clones and lacks some. The sample lists about 120,000 clones, 85% to 90% occurring once. The sample was peripheral blood. The origin of the receptors is a woman aged 45 to 65 with acute or convalescent COVID-19.

The chain combines TRBV4-2 with TRBJ2-5; 8 nucleotides align to TRBD2. This CDR3 is built from 14 residues. CDR1 is LGHNA, CDR2 YNFKEQ, per germline. Trimming at V came to 6 bases and at J to 5 bases, leaving 8 bases not matched to a gene. CDR3 protein: CASRKTGGQETQYF. The CDR3 DNA sequence: TGTGCCAGCAGGAAAACGGGGGGGCAGGAGACCCAGTACTTC.

The rearrangement links TRBV10-2 to TRBJ1-1; 7 positions match TRBD1. Unmatched junction bases numbered 4, after V lost 6 bases and J lost 3 bases. This CDR3 comprises 13 residues. Germline loops: CDR1 WSHSY, CDR2 SAAADI. CDR3 protein: CASSPTGDTEAFF. DNA of the CDR3: TGCGCCAGCAGCCCCACAGGGGACACTGAAGCTTTCTTT.

The chain links TRBV19 to TRBJ2-7; 8 bases agree with TRBD2. Trimming took 3 bases from V and 6 from J; bases not matched to a gene: 7. Germline-derived CDR1 and CDR2 are LNHDA and SQIVND (reference sequence). This CDR3 is built from 14 residues. In DNA form, the CDR3 reads TGTGCCAGTAGTATGAAAGCGGGAGCCTCCGAGCAGTACTTC. As protein: CASSMKAGASEQYF.

The rearrangement links TRBV4-3 to TRBJ2-4, with TRBD1 identical over 7 bases. Trimming removed 0 bases from V and 2 bases from J; junction bases left unmatched: 7. The CDR3 length is 17 residues. CDR1 and CDR2 from the germline V gene are LGHNA and YSLEER. CDR3 DNA sequence: TGCGCCAGCAGCCAAGAATCGGCAGGGGGACCCAAAAACATTCAGTACTTC. Residues: CASSQESAGGPKNIQYF.

The genes are TRBV5-1 and TRBJ1-5; 7 nucleotides line up with TRBD1. Germline V lookup: CDR1 SGHRS, CDR2 YFSETQ. The length of the CDR3 is 14 residues. V dropped 0 bases and J dropped 6; count of bases not matched to a gene: 3. The CDR3: CASSLDSGGQPQHF. CDR3 coding DNA: TGCGCCAGCAGCTTGGACTCAGGGGGTCAGCCCCAGCATTTT.

The chain has TRBV27 and TRBJ1-2, with 7 bases identical to TRBD1. Germline CDR1 reads MNHEY; CDR2 reads SMNVEV (reference sequence). Trimming at V came to 6 bases and at J to 5 bases, leaving 9 bases not matched to a gene. The CDR3 extends over 14 amino acids. DNA for the CDR3: TGTGCCAGCAGACCGGGACAGTTCTGGTATGGCTACACCTTC. It translates to CASRPGQFWYGYTF.

The chain has TRBV5-6 and TRBJ1-6, with D possibly being TRBD1 (5 bases). The CDR3 loop spans 16 amino acids. V was cut by 0 bases and J by 7 bases, with 14 bases left in between. From germline, CDR1 is SGHDT and CDR2 YYEEEE. Written as DNA, the CDR3 is TGTGCCAGCAGCTTGGATGGGGGGAATTCGAATTCACCCCTCCACTTT. Amino acids: CASSLDGGNSNSPLHF.

This sequence joins TRBV6-5 and TRBJ1-2; weak D call: TRBD1 (6 bases). Germline-derived CDR1 and CDR2 are MNHEY and SVGAGI. The ends were cut back, 2 bases at V and 5 bases at J, with 15 bases in the middle. The CDR3 loop spans 15 amino acids. CDR3 sequence reads: CASSYVGGGGYGYTF. DNA for the CDR3: TGTGCCAGCAGTTACGTAGGGGGGGGAGGTTATGGCTACACCTTC.

The gene calls are TRBV7-7 and TRBJ2-3; 8 bases match TRBD2. V shed 5 bases and J 5 bases; nucleotides not matched to a gene: 3. This CDR3 region has 13 residues. The V gene's germline CDR1 is SSHAT and CDR2 FNYEAQ (reference sequence). CDR3 coding DNA: TGTGCCAGCAGCCCTGCGGGGGGAGATACGCAGTATTTT. Protein product: CASSPAGGDTQYF.